Below are 22 T cell receptor beta chains sequenced from a single sample in a study of CD8 T cells in Susac syndrome. Random hexamers primed reverse transcription of about 0.5 to 1 ug RNA. Via MiXCR, TCRdb re-called the immunoSEQ multiplex PCR reads, giving one row per CDR3 protein. The profile shows about 250,000 distinct CDR3 sequences, around 93% of them singletons. Material for sequencing was CD4+ T cells from PBMCs. These receptors were obtained from a human donor with multiple sclerosis.

The V call is TRBV5-4, the J call TRBJ2-3; D perhaps matches TRBD1 (5 bases). This CDR3 has 13 amino acids. Per the germline V gene, CDR1 is SGHNT and CDR2 is YYREEE (reference sequence). V dropped 4 bases and J dropped 6 bases, with 12 bases sitting between them. The CDR3 region is CASSPQGDDTQYF. Written as DNA, the CDR3 is TGTGCCAGCAGCCCCCAAGGGGATGATACGCAGTATTTT.

The chain carries TRBV29-1 and TRBJ2-5; D might be TRBD2 (6 bases). From germline, CDR1 is SQVTM and CDR2 ANQGSEA. The V and J ends lost 5 bases and 0 bases respectively, with 10 bases between them. This CDR3 region has 13 residues. In nucleotides, the CDR3 is TGCAGCGTTTCAGGGAGGTACCAAGAGACCCAGTACTTC. This gives the protein CSVSGRYQETQYF.

J is TRBJ2-3 and V is TRBV27; no firm D call. Germline CDR1 MNHEY, CDR2 SMNVEV (reference sequence). CDR3 length equals 15 residues. V shed 4 bases and J shed 0 bases, with 11 bases lying between them. DNA for the CDR3: TGTGCCAGCAGTTCCCCCCGCTCAAGCACAGATACGCAGTATTTT. Its translation is CASSSPRSSTDTQYF.

V is TRBV30 and J is TRBJ2-1; weak D call: TRBD2 (6 bases). Per germline, CDR1 GTSNPN and CDR2 SVGIG (reference sequence). This CDR3 region has 13 residues. Trimming pared 3 bases from V and 0 bases from J, leaving 6 bases between. DNA of the CDR3: TGTGCCTGGAGCGGGAGCTCCTACAATGAGCAGTTCTTC. Protein: CAWSGSSYNEQFF.

This clonotype was detected only once. The chain joins TRBV5-1 to TRBJ1-4, with TRBD1 as a possible D gene (5 bases). Germline CDR1 SGHRS, CDR2 YFSETQ. The ends were cut back, 4 bases at V and 8 bases at J, with 21 bases in the middle. This CDR3 region has 16 residues. This chain's CDR3 is CASSLSGRGGGEKLFF. The CDR3 nucleotides read TGCGCCAGCAGCCTTTCTGGTAGGGGAGGAGGCGAAAAACTGTTTTTT. The entire variable domain, with the rest obtained from reference TRBV5-1 and TRBJ1-4, is as follows: KAGVTQTPRYLIKTRGQQVTLSCSPISGHRSVSWYQQTPGQGLQFLFEYFSETQRNKGNFPGRFSGRQFSNSRSEMNVSTLELGDSALYLCASSLSGRGGGEKLFFGSGTQLSVL.

This clonotype was found once. The chain uses TRBV5-4 and TRBJ2-4; 9 bases agree with TRBD1. The CDR3 loop spans 17 amino acids. Unmatched junction bases numbered 8, after V lost 4 bases and J lost 0 bases. The germline CDR1 and CDR2 sequences are SGHNT and YYREEE (reference sequence). The CDR3 DNA reads TGTGCCAGCAGCCCGGCAACAGGGGGCGCAGCCAAAAACATTCAGTACTTC. Protein sequence: CASSPATGGAAKNIQYF.

This chain connects TRBV5-1 to TRBJ2-2, with D perhaps TRBD1 or TRBD2 (5 bases each). Germline V gives CDR1 SGHRS, CDR2 YFSETQ. Between the trimmed V and J ends, which lost 4 bases and 4 bases, there was a span of 14 bases. CDR3 length: 15 residues. This CDR3 is CASSHKWGSTGELFF. In DNA form, the CDR3 reads TGCGCCAGCAGCCATAAGTGGGGGTCCACCGGGGAGCTGTTTTTT.

This chain connects TRBV3-1 to TRBJ2-1; TRBD1 matches 7 bases. CDR3 length: 15 residues. The germline gives CDR1 LGHDT, CDR2 YNNKEL (reference sequence). V dropped 7 bases and J dropped 9; count of bases not matched to a gene: 15. The CDR3 protein is CASIGGPRGQTEQFF. The CDR3 region has the DNA TGTGCCAGCATAGGAGGACCTAGGGGGCAGACTGAGCAGTTCTTC.

The chain couples TRBV12-3 or TRBV12-4 to TRBJ1-2, with a weak D call TRBD1 (5 bases). Trimming took 5 bases from V and 0 from J, leaving 13 bases between them. This CDR3 region has 15 residues. This CDR3 is CASSIRQTTNYGYTF. Here the CDR3 DNA reads TGTGCCAGCAGTATCCGACAGACGACTAACTATGGCTACACCTTC.

The chain couples TRBV29-1 to TRBJ2-6; no firm D call. The germline V gene encodes CDR1 SQVTM and CDR2 ANQGSEA. Deletions cut 3 bases from V and 0 bases from J, with 9 bases between. The CDR3 totals 15 residues. This chain's CDR3 is CSVEGTGSGANVLTF. CDR3 nucleotides: TGCAGCGTTGAGGGCACCGGCTCTGGGGCCAACGTCCTGACTTTC.

This chain connects TRBV12-3 or TRBV12-4 to TRBJ2-5; D not certain. V was shortened by 6 bases and J by 5 bases, with 10 bases between the two germline ends. This CDR3 is built from 12 residues. The CDR3 coding sequence is TGTGCCAGCAGCCACTCGCATGAGACCCAGTACTTC. Its protein is CASSHSHETQYF.

This chain uses TRBV3-1 with TRBJ1-1; D remains unclear. V lost 3 bases and J lost 4, with 9 bases in between. Per germline, CDR1 LGHDT and CDR2 YNNKEL (reference sequence). This CDR3 is built from 13 residues. The CDR3 spells CASSQGRVTEAFF. The CDR3, as DNA: TGTGCCAGCAGCCAGGGGAGAGTCACTGAAGCTTTCTTT.

The V gene is TRBV7-9, the J gene TRBJ1-6, with a possible D match to TRBD1 (5 bases). Germline CDR1 is SEHNR and CDR2 is FQNEAQ (reference sequence). The CDR3 has 12 residues. Trimming pared 3 bases from V and 13 bases from J, leaving 10 bases between. DNA for the CDR3: TGTGCCAGCAGCTTCGAAGGGGCTCCCCTCCACTTT. It codes for CASSFEGAPLHF.

DNA for the CDR3: TGTGCCAGCAGCTTGTGGGACAGGGAACTGTTTTTT. Its protein product is CASSLWDRELFF. This chain links TRBV5-4 with TRBJ1-4, with 9 nucleotides matching TRBD1. Trimming took 1 base from V and 12 from J; bases not matched to a gene: 1. CDR1 SGHNT and CDR2 YYREEE come from the germline V gene (reference sequence). The length of the CDR3 is 12 residues.

CDR3 region: CASSVDRPTGELFF. CDR3 coding DNA: TGTGCCAGCAGCGTAGATCGACCCACCGGGGAGCTGTTTTTT. V and J are TRBV9 and TRBJ2-2; D ambiguous. The V gene's germline CDR1 is SGDLS and CDR2 YYNGEE. Trimming took off 0 bases at V and 4 bases at J, with 7 bases between the two ends. CDR3 size: 14 residues. Full variable domain (missing parts from reference TRBV9 and TRBJ2-2): DSGVTQTPKHLITATGQRVTLRCSPRSGDLSVYWYQQSLDQGLQFLIQYYNGEERAKGNILERFSAQQFPDLHSELNLSSLELGDSALYFCASSVDRPTGELFFGEGSRLTVL.

This chain uses TRBV30 with TRBJ1-1; the match to TRBD1 covers 7 bases. The CDR3 is made up of 15 amino acids. CDR1 and CDR2 from the germline V gene are GTSNPN and SVGIG (reference sequence). V trimming: 0 bases; J trimming: 4 bases; junction bases outside the gene matches: 8. CDR3 sequence reads: CAWSVSSRGITEAFF. The CDR3 DNA reads TGTGCCTGGAGTGTAAGTAGCAGGGGGATCACTGAAGCTTTCTTT.

This rearrangement joins TRBV5-1 to TRBJ2-3; D possibly corresponds to TRBD1 (6 bases). The germline V and J ends were trimmed by 6 bases and 9 bases, with 23 bases remaining between them. The germline CDR1 and CDR2 sequences are SGHRS and YFSETQ. This CDR3 spans 15 amino acids. CDR3 DNA sequence: TGCGCCAGCACCCTGGGGCACAGGGCGGGCCCGACGCAGTATTTT. Protein product: CASTLGHRAGPTQYF.

This chain links TRBV5-4 with TRBJ2-5, with TRBD1 as a possible D gene (6 bases). Trimming pared 0 bases from V and 5 bases from J, leaving 14 bases between. Germline V gene data show CDR1 as SGHNT and CDR2 as YYREEE (reference sequence). CDR3 length: 15 amino acids. The CDR3 is CASSLGGRGAETQYF. Written as DNA, the CDR3 is TGTGCCAGCAGCTTGGGTGGCAGGGGCGCGGAGACCCAGTACTTC.

This chain links TRBV5-1 with TRBJ2-1; the match to TRBD1 covers 9 bases. Looked up from germline, CDR1 is SGHRS and CDR2 is YFSETQ. The J segment lost 10 bases and the V segment lost 2 bases, leaving 4 bases of the junction unmatched. The CDR3 has 13 residues. The CDR3 region is CASSFGTGREQFF. For the CDR3, the DNA is TGCGCCAGCAGCTTCGGGACAGGGAGAGAGCAGTTCTTC.

V and J are TRBV20-1 and TRBJ2-7; D is ambiguous. Germline V CDR1 and CDR2: DFQATT, SNEGSKA (reference sequence). Trimming cost V 5 bases and J 0 bases, with 14 bases left between them. The CDR3 is made up of 14 amino acids. As DNA, the CDR3 is TGCAGTGCTCCTTCGGGCACTAACTCCTACGAGCAGTACTTC. It codes for CSAPSGTNSYEQYF.

The chain carries TRBV27 and TRBJ2-1, with TRBD1 identical over 8 bases. Germline V gene lookup returns CDR1 MNHEY and CDR2 SMNVEV (reference sequence). The CDR3 sequence is 16 residues long. Trimming took 5 bases from V and 0 from J; bases not matched to a gene: 6. The CDR3 DNA reads as TGTGCCAGCAGTACCAGACAGGGGAGCTCCTACAATGAGCAGTTCTTC. Amino acids: CASSTRQGSSYNEQFF.

V gene TRBV10-3 combines with J gene TRBJ2-5; weak D call: TRBD2 (7 bases). CDR1 and CDR2 (germline): ENHRY, SYGVKD. V shed 3 bases and J shed 5 bases, with 22 bases lying between them. This CDR3 comprises 17 residues. The CDR3 loop is CAISDGGAAPQEETQYF. CDR3 DNA sequence: TGTGCCATCAGTGATGGGGGGGCTGCTCCCCAAGAGGAGACCCAGTACTTC.